Listed below are T cell receptor beta chains from one sample, sequenced in a study of cytomegalovirus exposure and HLA in healthy donors. Method: immunoSEQ multiplex PCR; TCRdb's copy keeps in-frame clones and lacks some. The sample includes about 120,000 clones, over 60% of them seen just once. The source material was PBMCs. Receptors were obtained from a male donor in good health and CMV-seropositive. CDR3s include the opening cysteine and the closing phenylalanine or tryptophan. Fields, in order: clone size, D gene, J gene, V gene, CDR3 DNA, CDR3 protein. D genes are given only for firm matches. Size values are once, few and many counts, or a class for expanded clones, and some rows have none.

abundance: .; d_gene: .; j_gene: TRBJ1-1; v_gene: TRBV29-1; CDR3nt: TGCAGCGCCCTTGTGAACACTGAAGCTTTCTTT; CDR3aa: CSALVNTEAFF
abundance: .; d_gene: .; j_gene: TRBJ2-5; v_gene: TRBV9; CDR3nt: TGTGCCAGCAGCGTAGCCGACGCCCCAGGGACCCAGTACTTC; CDR3aa: CASSVADAPGTQYF
abundance: few; d_gene: TRBD1; j_gene: TRBJ1-5; v_gene: TRBV27; CDR3nt: TGTGCCAGCAGCGGACAGGGACGCAATCAGCCCCAGCATTTT; CDR3aa: CASSGQGRNQPQHF
abundance: .; d_gene: TRBD1; j_gene: TRBJ2-7; v_gene: TRBV6-5; CDR3nt: TGTGCCAGTCGGGACAGGGGCGTCCTAAACTACGAGCAGTACTTC; CDR3aa: CASRDRGVLNYEQYF
abundance: .; d_gene: TRBD1; j_gene: TRBJ1-1; v_gene: TRBV6-1; CDR3nt: TGTGCCAGCAGACAAACCGGACAGGCGATTGAAGCTTTCTTT; CDR3aa: CASRQTGQAIEAFF
abundance: few; d_gene: .; j_gene: TRBJ1-2; v_gene: TRBV18; CDR3nt: TGTGCCAGCTCACCACCGGGGGGCTATGGCTACACCTTC; CDR3aa: CASSPPGGYGYTF
abundance: .; d_gene: TRBD2; j_gene: TRBJ2-1; v_gene: TRBV27; CDR3nt: TGTGCCAGCAGTTTATTTTTCGGTACTAGCGGGAGGTTAAAGTACAATGAGCAGTTCTTC; CDR3aa: CASSLFFGTSGRLKYNEQFF
abundance: .; d_gene: .; j_gene: TRBJ2-3; v_gene: TRBV29-1; CDR3nt: TGCAGCGTTGAGTCTAGCCTAAGCACAGATACGCAGTATTTT; CDR3aa: CSVESSLSTDTQYF
abundance: .; d_gene: TRBD2; j_gene: TRBJ2-1; v_gene: TRBV14; CDR3nt: TGTGCCAGCAGCCAAGATCTTTCCGGGACTAGCGGGAGGGGAAGGTATGAGCAGTTCTTC; CDR3aa: CASSQDLSGTSGRGRYEQFF
abundance: once; d_gene: TRBD2; j_gene: TRBJ2-1; v_gene: TRBV11-2; CDR3nt: TGTGCCAGCAGCTTATCTTTGTGGGCTAGCGGGAGGGCCGGTGAGCAGTTCTTC; CDR3aa: CASSLSLWASGRAGEQFF
abundance: .; d_gene: .; j_gene: TRBJ2-3; v_gene: TRBV7-2; CDR3nt: TGTGCCAGCAGCCTCCTCCGGGGAATCGGCACAGATACGCAGTATTTT; CDR3aa: CASSLLRGIGTDTQYF
abundance: .; d_gene: TRBD1; j_gene: TRBJ1-6; v_gene: TRBV6-5; CDR3nt: TGTGCCAGCAGTCGACAGGGGCGGGATTCACCCCTCCACTTT; CDR3aa: CASSRQGRDSPLHF
abundance: .; d_gene: .; j_gene: TRBJ2-7; v_gene: TRBV13; CDR3nt: TGTGCCAGCACCTCCCGGGACTTCCACTACGAGCAGTACTTC; CDR3aa: CASTSRDFHYEQYF
abundance: .; d_gene: .; j_gene: TRBJ1-2; v_gene: TRBV21-1; CDR3nt: TGTGCCAGCGGGAGAGGGCATCTTTCCTATGGCTACACCTTC; CDR3aa: CASGRGHLSYGYTF
abundance: .; d_gene: TRBD1; j_gene: TRBJ1-2; v_gene: TRBV7-9; CDR3nt: TGTGCCACAAGGGGGGAGACAGGGCCATATGGCTACACCTTC; CDR3aa: CATRGETGPYGYTF
abundance: .; d_gene: TRBD1; j_gene: TRBJ1-1; v_gene: TRBV11-2; CDR3nt: TGTGCCAGCAGGTTCCGACAGGGCCTGAACACTGAAGCTTTCTTT; CDR3aa: CASRFRQGLNTEAFF
abundance: .; d_gene: TRBD1; j_gene: TRBJ1-1; v_gene: TRBV11-3; CDR3nt: TGTGCCAGCAGCTTGGACAGGCTGAACACTGAAGCTTTCTTT; CDR3aa: CASSLDRLNTEAFF
abundance: .; d_gene: TRBD2; j_gene: TRBJ2-1; v_gene: TRBV5-1; CDR3nt: TGCGCCAGCAGCCCGGGACTAGCGGGGAGCTCCTACAATGAGCAGTTCTTC; CDR3aa: CASSPGLAGSSYNEQFF
abundance: .; d_gene: TRBD2; j_gene: TRBJ2-2; v_gene: TRBV6-1; CDR3nt: TGTGCCAGCAGTGCCCTAGCGGGGACCGGGGAGCTGTTTTTT; CDR3aa: CASSALAGTGELFF
abundance: .; d_gene: .; j_gene: TRBJ1-2; v_gene: TRBV7-2; CDR3nt: TGTGCCAGCAGCTTAGCCTCAGGGGCACGTGGCTACACCTTC; CDR3aa: CASSLASGARGYTF
abundance: .; d_gene: .; j_gene: TRBJ1-5; v_gene: TRBV28; CDR3nt: TGTGCCAGCAGTATTCGTCGATGGAGGGACGATAATCAGCCCCAGCATTTT; CDR3aa: CASSIRRWRDDNQPQHF
abundance: few; d_gene: .; j_gene: TRBJ1-2; v_gene: TRBV28; CDR3nt: TGTGCCAGCAGCACTAGGTATGGCTACACCTTC; CDR3aa: CASSTRYGYTF
abundance: .; d_gene: TRBD1; j_gene: TRBJ1-2; v_gene: TRBV11-2; CDR3nt: TGTGCCAGCAGCTTGGGACAGGAATATGGCTACACCTTC; CDR3aa: CASSLGQEYGYTF
abundance: .; d_gene: .; j_gene: TRBJ2-1; v_gene: TRBV11-3; CDR3nt: TGTGCCAGCAGCCTAGGAAGGGCGGGCTCCTACAATGAGCAGTTCTTC; CDR3aa: CASSLGRAGSYNEQFF
abundance: .; d_gene: .; j_gene: TRBJ1-1; v_gene: TRBV6-6; CDR3nt: TGTGCCAGCAGTTACTATTTAGGTGGCGGCACTGAAGCTTTCTTT; CDR3aa: CASSYYLGGGTEAFF
abundance: .; d_gene: .; j_gene: TRBJ1-5; v_gene: TRBV7-2; CDR3nt: TGTGCCAGCAGCCGGACATCCAATCAGCCCCAGCATTTT; CDR3aa: CASSRTSNQPQHF
abundance: .; d_gene: TRBD1; j_gene: TRBJ1-1; v_gene: TRBV6-1; CDR3nt: TGTGCCAGCAGTGTCCAGGGGGCCATCACTGAAGCTTTCTTT; CDR3aa: CASSVQGAITEAFF
abundance: few; d_gene: TRBD2; j_gene: TRBJ2-7; v_gene: TRBV10-3; CDR3nt: TGTGCCATCAGTGAACCCGGGACTAGCGGGAGGGCCGGGTACGAGCAGTACTTC; CDR3aa: CAISEPGTSGRAGYEQYF
abundance: few; d_gene: .; j_gene: TRBJ2-5; v_gene: TRBV2; CDR3nt: TGTGCCAGCAGTCTACAGACTAAGACCCAGTACTTC; CDR3aa: CASSLQTKTQYF
abundance: .; d_gene: .; j_gene: TRBJ2-3; v_gene: TRBV10-3; CDR3nt: TGTGCCATCAGTGGGGGGGTGGCCAGGTTCACAGATACGCAGTATTTT; CDR3aa: CAISGGVARFTDTQYF
abundance: .; d_gene: TRBD2; j_gene: TRBJ2-5; v_gene: TRBV28; CDR3nt: TGTGCCAGCAGCCGGGTTAGGGAGGGCCAAGAGACCCAGTACTTC; CDR3aa: CASSRVREGQETQYF
abundance: .; d_gene: TRBD2; j_gene: TRBJ2-7; v_gene: TRBV7-2; CDR3nt: TGTGCCAGCAGCCCGCCGGCTAGCGGGAGCCACGAGCAGTACTTC; CDR3aa: CASSPPASGSHEQYF
abundance: .; d_gene: .; j_gene: TRBJ2-3; v_gene: TRBV19; CDR3nt: TGTGCCATCGCGAAGCGGACCGCAGATACGCAGTATTTT; CDR3aa: CAIAKRTADTQYF
abundance: .; d_gene: TRBD1; j_gene: TRBJ1-1; v_gene: TRBV6-5; CDR3nt: TGTGCCAGCAGGAAGGATACAGGGGCCACTGAAGCTTTCTTT; CDR3aa: CASRKDTGATEAFF
abundance: few; d_gene: TRBD2; j_gene: TRBJ2-1; v_gene: TRBV29-1; CDR3nt: TGCAGCGTTGAAGATTGGCTAGCGGTAAACAATGAGCAGTTCTTC; CDR3aa: CSVEDWLAVNNEQFF
abundance: few; d_gene: .; j_gene: TRBJ1-5; v_gene: TRBV28; CDR3nt: TGTGCCAGCAGTACTCCTCCGGAGCCCCAGCATTTT; CDR3aa: CASSTPPEPQHF
abundance: .; d_gene: .; j_gene: TRBJ1-5; v_gene: TRBV2; CDR3nt: TGTGCCAGCAGTGAGGACTGGGGCGGGGCCCAGCATTTT; CDR3aa: CASSEDWGGAQHF
abundance: .; d_gene: .; j_gene: TRBJ2-5; v_gene: TRBV2; CDR3nt: TGTGCCAGCAGTGAAGCCACAGGGTCCACCCAGTACTTC; CDR3aa: CASSEATGSTQYF
abundance: .; d_gene: TRBD2; j_gene: TRBJ2-1; v_gene: TRBV7-9; CDR3nt: TGTGCCAGCATGCCGGGACTAGCCTACAATGAGCAGTTCTTC; CDR3aa: CASMPGLAYNEQFF
abundance: .; d_gene: TRBD1; j_gene: TRBJ1-6; v_gene: TRBV6-5; CDR3nt: TGTGCCAGCAGAGGACAGGGGAATTCACCCCTCCACTTT; CDR3aa: CASRGQGNSPLHF
abundance: .; d_gene: .; j_gene: TRBJ1-1; v_gene: TRBV29-1; CDR3nt: TGCAGCGTCTCCGGGACTATGAAAGCTTTCTTT; CDR3aa: CSVSGTMKAFF
abundance: .; d_gene: TRBD1; j_gene: TRBJ2-1; v_gene: TRBV7-9; CDR3nt: TGTGCCAGCAGTCGGGGGACAGGGACCTACAATGAGCAGTTCTTC; CDR3aa: CASSRGTGTYNEQFF
abundance: .; d_gene: .; j_gene: TRBJ2-2; v_gene: TRBV7-3; CDR3nt: TGTGCCAGCAGCCCCGTAGCGTGGAACACCGGGGAGCTGTTTTTT; CDR3aa: CASSPVAWNTGELFF
abundance: .; d_gene: TRBD1; j_gene: TRBJ1-5; v_gene: TRBV7-2; CDR3nt: TGTGCCACCCGACAGGGGGCGCGGAATCAGCCCCAGCATTTT; CDR3aa: CATRQGARNQPQHF
abundance: once; d_gene: TRBD2; j_gene: TRBJ2-7; v_gene: TRBV5-6; CDR3nt: TGTGCCAGCAGCTTCAGCTGGTCTAGCGGGAGCTACGAGCAGTACTTC; CDR3aa: CASSFSWSSGSYEQYF
abundance: .; d_gene: .; j_gene: TRBJ1-1; v_gene: TRBV7-9; CDR3nt: TGTTCCAGCAGCTTATCGGACACTGAAGCTTTCTTT; CDR3aa: CSSSLSDTEAFF
abundance: .; d_gene: .; j_gene: TRBJ2-7; v_gene: TRBV28; CDR3nt: TGTGCCAGCAGTTCCTCAGGGGGGAGCTACGAGCAGTACTTC; CDR3aa: CASSSSGGSYEQYF
abundance: few; d_gene: .; j_gene: TRBJ1-2; v_gene: TRBV5-6; CDR3nt: TGTGCCAGCAGCCCCGGACAGAGCTATGGCTACACCTTC; CDR3aa: CASSPGQSYGYTF
abundance: .; d_gene: .; j_gene: TRBJ2-7; v_gene: TRBV4-1; CDR3nt: TGCGCCAGCAGCCAAGATCAATTCAGACAGACCTACGAGCAGTACTTC; CDR3aa: CASSQDQFRQTYEQYF